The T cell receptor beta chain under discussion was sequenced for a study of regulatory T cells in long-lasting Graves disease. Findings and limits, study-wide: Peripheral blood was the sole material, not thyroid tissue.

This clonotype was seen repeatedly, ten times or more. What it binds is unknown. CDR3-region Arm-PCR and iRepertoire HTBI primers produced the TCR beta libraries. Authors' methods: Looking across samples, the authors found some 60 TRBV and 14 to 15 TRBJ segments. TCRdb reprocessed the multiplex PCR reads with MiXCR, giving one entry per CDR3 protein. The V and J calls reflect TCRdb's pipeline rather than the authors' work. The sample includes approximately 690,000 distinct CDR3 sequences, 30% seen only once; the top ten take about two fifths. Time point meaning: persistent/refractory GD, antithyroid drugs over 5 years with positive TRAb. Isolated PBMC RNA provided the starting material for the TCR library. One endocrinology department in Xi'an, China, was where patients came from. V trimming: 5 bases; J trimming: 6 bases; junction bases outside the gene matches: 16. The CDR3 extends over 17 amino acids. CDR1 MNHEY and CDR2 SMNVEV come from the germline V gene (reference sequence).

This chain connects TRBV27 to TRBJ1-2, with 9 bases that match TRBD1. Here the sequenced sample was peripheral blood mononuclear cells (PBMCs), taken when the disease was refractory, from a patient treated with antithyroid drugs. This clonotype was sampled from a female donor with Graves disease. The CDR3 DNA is TGTGCCAGCAGTCCCAGTTGGGGGGGGGACAGGGACGATGGCTACACCTTC. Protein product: CASSPSWGGDRDDGYTF.